This TCR beta chain was captured by sequencing in a study of blood T cell repertoires in COVID-19. The wider study: The analysed material was cDNA or gDNA that came from T cells, B-cell-depleted T cells, or PBMCs.

The CDR3 loop spans 12 amino acids. V was pared by 6 bases and J by 8 bases, with 2 bases of the junction left unmatched. Germline CDR1 LNHNV, CDR2 YYDKDF (reference sequence). Per the study methods: Estimates of nucleated cell counts were drawn from the amplification of reference gene primers. The assay was immunoSEQ multiplex PCR, and TCRdb's table has in-frame clones only and misses some. That table furnishes V, J and clone size, whereas the DNA furnished D and trimming. This sample yields roughly 340,000 clones, of which roughly 90% are seen a single time; approximately 3% belongs to the top ten.

The chain carries TRBV15 and TRBJ2-1; TRBD1 aligns across 9 bases. The sample comprised peripheral blood. The source of this sequence is a young woman with COVID-19, enrolled during active disease. DNA for the CDR3: TGTGCCACCAGTTGGACAGGGGATGAGCAGTTCTTC. Its protein is CATSWTGDEQFF.